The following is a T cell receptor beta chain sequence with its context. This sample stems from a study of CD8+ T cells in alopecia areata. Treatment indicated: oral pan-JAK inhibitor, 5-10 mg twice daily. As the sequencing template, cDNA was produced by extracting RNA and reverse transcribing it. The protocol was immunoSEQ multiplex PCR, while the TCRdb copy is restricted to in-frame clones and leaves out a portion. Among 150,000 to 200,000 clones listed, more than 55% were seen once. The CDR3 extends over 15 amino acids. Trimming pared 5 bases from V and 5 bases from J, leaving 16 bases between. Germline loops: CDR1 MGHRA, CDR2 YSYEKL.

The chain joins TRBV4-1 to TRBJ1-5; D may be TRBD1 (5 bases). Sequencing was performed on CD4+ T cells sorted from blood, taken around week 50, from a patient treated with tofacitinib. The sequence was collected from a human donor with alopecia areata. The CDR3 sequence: CASSGQGNWDQPQHF. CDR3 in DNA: TGCGCCAGCAGCGGACAAGGTAACTGGGATCAGCCCCAGCATTTT.